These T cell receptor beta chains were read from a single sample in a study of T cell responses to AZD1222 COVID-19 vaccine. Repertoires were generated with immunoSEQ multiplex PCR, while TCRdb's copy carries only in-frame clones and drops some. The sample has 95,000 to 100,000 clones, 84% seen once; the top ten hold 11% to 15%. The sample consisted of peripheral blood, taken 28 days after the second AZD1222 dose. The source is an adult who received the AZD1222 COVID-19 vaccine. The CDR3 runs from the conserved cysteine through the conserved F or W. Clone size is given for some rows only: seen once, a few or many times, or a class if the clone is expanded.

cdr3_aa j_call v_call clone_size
CASSEKFVNTEAFF TRBJ1-1 TRBV2 once
CASSLRTGRAGELFF TRBJ2-2 TRBV7-9 NA
CASSYSAGQPQHF TRBJ1-5 TRBV6-2/TRBV6-3 NA
CASSFEGSSPLHF TRBJ1-6 TRBV21-1 NA
CASTPDGSYNSPLHF TRBJ1-6 TRBV19 once
CASSFPNSPLHF TRBJ1-6 TRBV12-3/TRBV12-4 once
CASSPPAGRETQYF TRBJ2-5 TRBV7-9 NA
CASGQGAWNTEAFF TRBJ1-1 TRBV2 NA
CASSSFNGELFF TRBJ2-2 TRBV11-3 NA
CASSWGTGEYGYTF TRBJ1-2 TRBV5-1 NA
CASSPPPGQGAPVRSSYNEQFF TRBJ2-1 TRBV19 NA
CASSGPIGYGYTF TRBJ1-2 TRBV25-1 NA
CASSLRGGAYEQYF TRBJ2-7 TRBV5-6 NA
CASSLSGRGPQETQYF TRBJ2-5 TRBV27 NA
CASSQGGPLYGYTF TRBJ1-2 TRBV19 NA
CASSLGTGNYNEQFF TRBJ2-1 TRBV7-9 NA
CAISSLAGVDTGELFF TRBJ2-2 TRBV10-3 once
CASSPGQGEGGYTF TRBJ1-2 TRBV5-1 NA
CASSLAHSPQHF TRBJ1-5 TRBV7-9 NA
CASSPSGPDSGNTIYF TRBJ1-3 TRBV5-1 NA
CASSSWDGYTDTQYF TRBJ2-3 TRBV5-1 NA
CASSTGTLGYTF TRBJ1-2 TRBV7-9 NA
CASSHLGGMELFF TRBJ2-2 TRBV3-1/TRBV3-2 NA
CASSLAALSPLHF TRBJ1-6 TRBV12-3/TRBV12-4 NA
CASSDGGARPYEQYF TRBJ2-7 TRBV2 NA
CASSQQKTSTDTQYF TRBJ2-3 TRBV4-1 NA
CASSYSWRERVLETQYF TRBJ2-5 TRBV6-2/TRBV6-3 NA
CASSPSPGGGNQPQHF TRBJ1-5 TRBV9 NA
CATSGTGTSGDNEQFF TRBJ2-1 TRBV24-1 NA
CASSYSRTYEKLFF TRBJ1-4 TRBV6-5 NA
CASKGRLADRQDEQFF TRBJ2-1 TRBV2 NA
CASSPGTSRTSGIGDTQYF TRBJ2-3 TRBV11-3 few
CASTGNTGELFF TRBJ2-2 TRBV28 NA
CAWSVTADTQYF TRBJ2-3 TRBV30 NA
CASSPPLVFKDTQYF TRBJ2-3 TRBV18 NA
CASSQDFRGPSNEQYF TRBJ2-7 TRBV4-3 once
CASSVGGDYHYEQYF TRBJ2-7 TRBV9 NA
CASSLAPGQAAEQYF TRBJ2-7 TRBV5-1 NA
CASSPQGTDTQYF TRBJ2-3 TRBV6-4 NA
CSVAGQGGDTIYF TRBJ1-3 TRBV29-1 NA
CASSQDSGSRETQYF TRBJ2-5 TRBV4-1 NA
CASSGSGTTNTGELFF TRBJ2-2 TRBV3-1/TRBV3-2 few
CSVEDVGEKLFF TRBJ1-4 TRBV29-1 NA
CASSEARDRVAHLGAQHF TRBJ1-5 TRBV6-1 NA